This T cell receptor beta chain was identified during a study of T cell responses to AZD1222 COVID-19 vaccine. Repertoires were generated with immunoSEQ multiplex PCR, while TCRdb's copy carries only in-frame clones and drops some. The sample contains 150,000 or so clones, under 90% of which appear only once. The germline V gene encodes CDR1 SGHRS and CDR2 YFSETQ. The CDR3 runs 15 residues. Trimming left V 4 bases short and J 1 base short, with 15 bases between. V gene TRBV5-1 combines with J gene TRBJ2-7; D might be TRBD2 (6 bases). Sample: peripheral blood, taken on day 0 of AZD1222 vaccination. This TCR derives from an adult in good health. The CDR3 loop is CASSQTGLRSYEQYF. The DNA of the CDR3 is TGCGCCAGCAGCCAGACGGGACTCAGGTCCTACGAGCAGTACTTC.